At least ten counts were recorded for the clone carrying this T cell receptor gamma chain. Gammadelta T cells were flow-sorted from PBMC into Vgamma9/Vdelta2+ and Vdelta2-negative populations for bulk analysis. These data originate in a study of γδ T cells in repeated Plasmodium falciparum infection. Germline loops: CDR1 EGSTGY, CDR2 YDSYTSSV. The J segment lost 7 bases and the V segment lost 3 bases, leaving 6 bases of the junction unmatched. The CDR3 runs to 12 residues. TCRdb reprocessed the multiplex PCR reads using CATT. The sample yields 30,000 or so gamma-chain clones, over 1.3% seen once. The sequencing sample was made of gamma-delta T cells from blood. The chain combines TRGV4 with TRGJ1 or TRGJ2. This sequence originates from a pool of human donors (malaria-infected and uninfected, not separated). The chain's CDR3 is CATWDIRYKKLF. CDR3 DNA sequence: TGTGCCACCTGGGATATTCGGTATAAGAAACTCTTT.